These T cell receptor beta chains were read from a single sample in a study of ipilimumab plus nivolumab after autologous stem cell transplantation. Measured with immunoSEQ multiplex PCR; TCRdb has only the in-frame clones, and not every one. The sample contains around 13,000 clones, 60% to 75% of which appear only once. The sample in question was PBMCs, obtained in a trial of ipilimumab plus nivolumab as post-transplant consolidation. These receptors all stem from a male donor with diffuse large B-cell lymphoma. Both conserved end residues are part of each CDR3. Fields, in order: D gene, clone size, J gene, V gene, CDR3 DNA, CDR3 protein. A D gene is named only where the DNA matches it firmly. Not every row has a clone size; where given, it reads once, few, many or a size class.

. . TRBJ2-7 TRBV9 TGTGCCAGCAGCGTAGGGGACACAAACTACGAGCAGTACTTC CASSVGDTNYEQYF
TRBD1 . TRBJ2-7 TRBV11-3 TGTGCCAGCAGCTCCCGGCTAGCCGTTCCGGGGACAGGATCCTACGAGCAGTACTTC CASSSRLAVPGTGSYEQYF
TRBD2 . TRBJ2-7 TRBV7-8 TGTGCCAGCACACTCGACACGGGGAGGGCAGAGCAGTACTTC CASTLDTGRAEQYF
TRBD1 . TRBJ1-6 TRBV19 TGTGCCAGTAGTCCTCCCGGGACAGACAATAATTCACCCCTCCACTTT CASSPPGTDNNSPLHF
TRBD1 . TRBJ1-6 TRBV28 TGTGCCAGCAGCCCAAGGACAGGGATGGTTTCACCCCTCCACTTT CASSPRTGMVSPLHF
. . TRBJ1-1 TRBV29-1 TGCAGCGTTGCGGGCCTCACTGAAGCTTTCTTT CSVAGLTEAFF
. . TRBJ2-7 TRBV5-4 TGTGCCAGCAGCTTGGACGGACTTTCTTCAGGCGAGCAGTACTTC CASSLDGLSSGEQYF
. . TRBJ2-1 TRBV21-1 TGTGCCAGCAGCAAAGTGGGGCCTCAGAATGAGCAGTTCTTC CASSKVGPQNEQFF
. . TRBJ2-1 TRBV27 TGTGCCACCGTCGGTGTAGGAGTTGGCTACAATGAGCAGTTCTTC CATVGVGVGYNEQFF
. . TRBJ2-3 TRBV30 TGTGCCTGGACCCCGCAGGAAGCAGATACGCAGTATTTT CAWTPQEADTQYF
. . TRBJ2-7 TRBV6-5 TGTGCCAGCAGTTCTTTGGACGCAGGCTCCTACGAGCAGTACTTC CASSSLDAGSYEQYF
. . TRBJ1-2 TRBV29-1 TGCAGCGTTGAAAGGGAGTCGGGGGGCTACACCTTC CSVERESGGYTF
. once TRBJ1-6 TRBV5-3 TGTGCCAGAAGCTCGAGACTCGGTGGGAGCTCCTATAATTCACCCCTCCACTTT CARSSRLGGSSYNSPLHF
. . TRBJ1-1 TRBV18 TGTGCCAGCTCAGGACGGGGGGCGGACACTGAAGCTTTCTTT CASSGRGADTEAFF
. few TRBJ1-4 TRBV4-1 TGCGCCAGCAGCACCCCGGGCCAGAAAAAACTGTTTTTT CASSTPGQKKLFF
TRBD1 . TRBJ1-2 TRBV5-4 TGTGCCACAGGGTCCGCGGACAGGGACTATGGCTACACCTTC CATGSADRDYGYTF
. . TRBJ1-2 TRBV5-1 TGCGCCAGCAGCCCGGCGGTGGGTTTTCATGGCTACACCTTC CASSPAVGFHGYTF
. . TRBJ2-5 TRBV5-1 TGCGCCAGCAGCTTGGTGGGTCAGCAAGAGACCCAGTACTTC CASSLVGQQETQYF
. . TRBJ2-1 TRBV5-1 TGCGCCAGCAGCTTGGATCCCGGGGGAAGAACCGACAATGAGCAGTTCTTC CASSLDPGGRTDNEQFF
TRBD2 . TRBJ2-3 TRBV5-6 TGTGCCAGCAGCTCCGGGACTAGCGGGGCAGATACGCAGTATTTT CASSSGTSGADTQYF
TRBD1 . TRBJ1-4 TRBV19 TGTGCCAGTAGTACTCAGACAGGGGGGCCCACAACTAATGAAAAACTGTTTTTT CASSTQTGGPTTNEKLFF
. . TRBJ1-1 TRBV27 TGTGCCAGCAGGGGGATGAACACTGAAGCTTTCTTT CASRGMNTEAFF
. . TRBJ2-7 TRBV21-1 TGTGCCAGCACTACCCCTACTAGCGGGACTCCCTACGAGCAGTACTTC CASTTPTSGTPYEQYF
TRBD1 . TRBJ1-1 TRBV19 TGTGCCAGTAGTCTCACCGGGACAGGAAGATCTCTGAACACTGAAGCTTTCTTT CASSLTGTGRSLNTEAFF
. . TRBJ2-7 TRBV5-1 TGCGCCAGCAGCTTGGCGTCCGCAGGCCGGATCTACGAGCAGTACTTC CASSLASAGRIYEQYF
. . TRBJ2-1 TRBV7-9 TGTGCCAGCAGCTTAGGACAGGCTGACTACAATGAGCAGTTCTTC CASSLGQADYNEQFF
. once TRBJ2-7 TRBV19 TGTGCCAGTAGCTCCGACAGTGGAGGCTACGGGCAGTACTTC CASSSDSGGYGQYF